The 20 T cell receptor beta chains in this list originate from one sample, sequenced in a study of blood T cell repertoires in COVID-19. The assay was immunoSEQ multiplex PCR, and TCRdb's table has in-frame clones only and misses some. The sample consists of roughly 140,000 clones, about 79% of them appearing once. The source material was peripheral blood. These TCRs come from a woman aged 50 to 60 in a cohort sampled during active or convalescent COVID-19.

In its sample, this clone was seen once. The chain links TRBV9 to TRBJ2-1; perhaps TRBD1 as D (6 bases). Trimming cost V 0 bases and J 8 bases, with 9 bases left between them. The CDR3 runs to 13 residues. Germline V gene data show CDR1 as SGDLS and CDR2 as YYNGEE. CDR3: CASSVEQGYEQFF. The DNA for the CDR3 is TGTGCCAGCAGCGTAGAACAGGGCTATGAGCAGTTCTTC.

V is TRBV7-8 and J is TRBJ2-7; 10 positions agree with TRBD1. J was trimmed by 6 bases and V by 4 bases; bases with no gene match: 6. The CDR3 contains 14 residues. CDR1 and CDR2 from the germline V gene are SGHVS and FQNEAQ. CDR3 region: CASSWDRGVAEQYF. The DNA of the CDR3 is TGTGCCAGCAGCTGGGACAGGGGAGTCGCCGAGCAGTACTTC.

The gene calls are TRBV11-1 and TRBJ1-2; D is uncertain. This CDR3 comprises 14 residues. The germline V gene encodes CDR1 SGHAT and CDR2 FQDESV (reference sequence). Between the trimmed V and J ends, which lost 4 bases and 7 bases, there was a span of 16 bases. CDR3 nucleotides: TGTGCCAGCAGCTCCAATAGCCCGGGAGGTGGCTACACCTTC. The encoded protein is CASSSNSPGGGYTF.

V and J are TRBV19 and TRBJ1-2, with a tentative D call TRBD1 (6 bases). The CDR3 runs 14 residues. Germline values: CDR1 LNHDA, CDR2 SQIVND (reference sequence). The V end was cut by 7 bases, the J end by 8 bases, with 20 bases between. CDR3 nucleotide sequence: TGTGCCAGTACCTGGGGGCGAGAGGGATACGGCTACACCTTC. This translates into CASTWGREGYGYTF.

The chain carries TRBV30 and TRBJ2-3; 7 nucleotides align to TRBD2. From germline, CDR1 is GTSNPN and CDR2 SVGIG (reference sequence). The CDR3 contains 13 residues. Losses at the gene ends were 3 bases for V and 4 bases for J; bases not matched to a gene: 4. The DNA of the CDR3 is TGTGCCTGGAGGTTGCTAGCGGCAGATACGCAGTATTTT. It codes for CAWRLLAADTQYF. The complete variable domain, with remaining parts taken from reference TRBV30 and TRBJ2-3, reads SQTIHQWPATLVQPVGSPLSLECTVEGTSNPNLYWYRQAAGRGLQLLFYSVGIGQISSEVPQNLSASRPQDRQFILSSKKLLLSDSGFYLCAWRLLAADTQYFGPGTRLTVL.

The rearrangement uses TRBV7-2 and TRBJ1-2, with TRBD1 as a possible D gene (5 bases). This CDR3 is 14 amino acids long. The germline CDR1 and CDR2 sequences are SGHTA and FQGNSA. V shed 5 bases and J shed 5 bases, with 15 bases lying between them. The CDR3 nucleotides are TGTGCCAGCAGCCAAACAGGTATAGCATATGGCTACACCTTC. Protein sequence: CASSQTGIAYGYTF. Full variable domain (outside the CDR3, taken from reference TRBV7-2 and TRBJ1-2): GAGVSQSPSNKVTEKGKDVELRCDPISGHTALYWYRQSLGQGLEFLIYFQGNSAPDKSGLPSDRFSAERTGGSVSTLTIQRTQQEDSAVYLCASSQTGIAYGYTFGSGTRLTVV.

The V call is TRBV6-5, the J call TRBJ1-2, with a tentative D call TRBD1 (5 bases). The germline CDR1 and CDR2 sequences are MNHEY and SVGAGI. The V end lost 0 bases, the J end lost 3 bases, and 11 bases lay between the germline ends. This CDR3 contains 15 residues. The CDR3 DNA is TGTGCCAGCAGTTACTCTCAGGGAACATACTATGGCTACACCTTC. Translation gives CASSYSQGTYYGYTF.

The chain carries TRBV9 and TRBJ2-3; D is uncertain. V lost 8 bases, J lost 3 bases, and 13 bases lay in between. This CDR3 spans 13 amino acids. The germline V gene encodes CDR1 SGDLS and CDR2 YYNGEE. The CDR3 DNA is TGTGCCAGTCGCAACTCCGGTACAGATACGCAGTATTTT. Translated, it gives CASRNSGTDTQYF.

V gene TRBV28 combines with J gene TRBJ1-2; weak D call: TRBD1 (6 bases). The ends were cut back, 8 bases at V and 3 bases at J, with 22 bases in the middle. CDR1 and CDR2 from the germline V gene are MDHEN and SYDVKM. This CDR3 contains 16 residues. The CDR3 region has the DNA TGTGCCAGCGATCCTGGGAGGGGGTCCTCTTACTATGGCTACACCTTC. Protein product: CASDPGRGSSYYGYTF.

The rearrangement joins TRBV4-1 to TRBJ1-5; D perhaps matches TRBD1 (6 bases). Trimming removed 6 bases at V and 7 bases at J, with 22 bases between. Germline CDR1 MGHRA, CDR2 YSYEKL. The CDR3 extends over 16 amino acids. CDR3 nucleotide sequence: TGCGCCAGCAGTCCCGGGTTGATCAGGGGTGGGCAGCCCCAGCATTTT. Translating gives CASSPGLIRGGQPQHF.

The gene calls are TRBV7-3 and TRBJ2-1; TRBD2 might be the D (5 bases). The CDR3 has 14 amino acids. Per the germline V gene, CDR1 is SGHTA and CDR2 is FQGTGA. V was cut by 6 bases and J by 9 bases, with 18 bases left in between. The CDR3 is CASSSTASAGEQFF. CDR3 coding DNA: TGTGCCAGCAGTTCTACCGCTTCGGCGGGTGAGCAGTTCTTC.

This chain connects TRBV20-1 to TRBJ1-1, with a tentative D call TRBD1 (5 bases). Trimming took off 3 bases at V and 6 bases at J, with 14 bases between the two ends. The CDR3 is 13 amino acids. Per germline, CDR1 DFQATT and CDR2 SNEGSKA (reference sequence). The CDR3 here is CSASPGGLAEAFF. In DNA form, the CDR3 reads TGCAGTGCTAGTCCGGGGGGTCTCGCTGAAGCTTTCTTT.

The chain links TRBV6-5 to TRBJ1-2, with 7 bases lining up with TRBD1. Germline loops: CDR1 MNHEY, CDR2 SVGAGI. The CDR3 runs 14 residues. V shed 5 bases, J shed 8 bases, and the junction held 11 bases outside the gene matches. CDR3 nucleotide sequence: TGTGCCAGCAGTCGACAGGGTGTAGGGCGAGGCTACACCTTC. It encodes CASSRQGVGRGYTF.

This chain joins TRBV4-1 and TRBJ1-2; 7 bases are a match to TRBD1. Germline CDR1 reads MGHRA; CDR2 reads YSYEKL. With 3 bases clipped from V and 6 bases from J, the junction kept 10 bases outside the gene matches. The CDR3 runs to 15 residues. CDR3 protein: CASSQSLQGRHGYTF. The CDR3 DNA reads TGCGCCAGCAGCCAGTCATTACAGGGGAGGCATGGCTACACCTTC.

The V gene is TRBV2, the J gene TRBJ2-7; the match to TRBD1 covers 9 bases. Germline V lookup: CDR1 SNHLY, CDR2 FYNNEI. The CDR3 length is 13 residues. The V and J ends lost 5 bases and 5 bases, in that order; junction bases with no gene match: 4. CDR3 protein: CASSWDRDNEQYF. The CDR3 DNA reads as TGTGCCAGCAGTTGGGACAGGGACAACGAGCAGTACTTC.

The chain uses TRBV12-3 or TRBV12-4 and TRBJ2-3; no reliable D call. The CDR3 is made up of 12 amino acids. Trimming cost V 5 bases and J 8 bases, with 11 bases left between them. This CDR3 reads CASSQPPGTQYF. DNA of the CDR3: TGTGCCAGCAGTCAACCTCCGGGTACGCAGTATTTT.

The rearrangement joins TRBV19 to TRBJ1-3; TRBD1 aligns across 7 bases. With V trimmed by 9 bases and J by 2 bases, 10 bases remained unmatched. Germline assignment: CDR1 LNHDA and CDR2 SQIVND (reference sequence). The CDR3 totals 15 residues. The CDR3, as DNA: TGTGCCAGCTCAGGAACAGGGGATCCTGGAAACACCATATATTTT. This encodes CASSGTGDPGNTIYF.

This clone has more than one count but fewer than ten. This rearrangement joins TRBV9 to TRBJ2-3, with 9 bases identical to TRBD2. Germline values: CDR1 SGDLS, CDR2 YYNGEE. The junction had 8 bases not matched to a gene; V was cut back by 1 base and J by 5 bases. The CDR3 sequence is 16 residues long. The CDR3 region is CASSVLGGGVRDTQYF. The CDR3 DNA sequence: TGTGCCAGCAGCGTACTGGGCGGGGGGGTACGAGATACGCAGTATTTT.

This chain connects TRBV7-2 to TRBJ1-2; D gene unclear. The CDR3 sequence is 13 residues long. V was clipped by 4 bases and J by 8 bases, with 14 bases between them. CDR1 SGHTA and CDR2 FQGNSA come from the germline V gene. The chain's CDR3 is CASSSTGLGGYTF. Here the CDR3 DNA reads TGTGCCAGCAGCTCTACGGGGTTAGGGGGCTACACCTTC.

J is TRBJ1-2 and V is TRBV5-8; D is unresolved. CDR1 is SGHTS, CDR2 YDEGEE, per germline. CDR3 length: 19 residues. The ends were cut back, 4 bases at V and 3 bases at J, with 28 bases in the middle. The chain's CDR3 is CASSRVRSGLQFQHYGYTF. As DNA, the CDR3 is TGTGCCAGCAGCCGCGTTCGTTCGGGATTACAATTTCAACACTATGGCTACACCTTC.